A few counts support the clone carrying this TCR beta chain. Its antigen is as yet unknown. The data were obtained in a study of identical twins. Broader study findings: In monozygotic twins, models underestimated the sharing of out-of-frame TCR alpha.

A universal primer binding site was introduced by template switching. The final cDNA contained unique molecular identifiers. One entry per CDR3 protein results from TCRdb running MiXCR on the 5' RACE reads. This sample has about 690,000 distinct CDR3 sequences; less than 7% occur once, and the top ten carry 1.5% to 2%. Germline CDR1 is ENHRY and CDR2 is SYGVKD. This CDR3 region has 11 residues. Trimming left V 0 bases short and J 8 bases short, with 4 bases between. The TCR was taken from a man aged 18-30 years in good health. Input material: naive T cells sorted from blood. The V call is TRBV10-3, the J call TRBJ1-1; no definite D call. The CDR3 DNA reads TGTGCCATCAGTGAGTCTAGGGAAGCTTTCTTT. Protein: CAISESREAFF.